This T cell receptor (beta chain) was identified during a study of type 1 regulatory T cells. Study context: T-allo10 is a Tr1-enriched, alloantigen-specific CD4 T cell product made in vitro.

This clonotype was observed a few times. The target antigen is unknown. TCRdb re-called the reads with MiXCR, one entry per CDR3 protein. The sample holds some 15,000 distinct CDR3 sequences, roughly an eighth seen once. Trimming left V 5 bases short and J 4 bases short, with 6 bases between. Per the germline V gene, CDR1 is SGHRS and CDR2 is YFSETQ. This CDR3 is built from 11 residues. The gene calls are TRBV5-1 and TRBJ2-5; D is possibly TRBD1 (5 bases). The receptor comes from a human donor in good health. Source material: cultured T cells, either the whole culture or a sorted T cell fraction (not recorded which). The CDR3 bases are TGCGCCAGCAGGGGGCCAGAGACCCAGTACTTC. It codes for CASRGPETQYF. The whole variable domain, remainder taken from reference TRBV5-1 and TRBJ2-5, is KAGVTQTPRYLIKTRGQQVTLSCSPISGHRSVSWYQQTPGQGLQFLFEYFSETQRNKGNFPGRFSGRQFSNSRSEMNVSTLELGDSALYLCASRGPETQYFGPGTRLLVL.